The 12 T cell receptor beta chains reported below all come from one sample, sequenced in a study of T cell changes during pregnancy in multiple sclerosis. TCRdb keeps only in-frame clones here, not all; method: immunoSEQ multiplex PCR. The sample holds approximately 58,000 clones, about 90% seen once. Source: CD4+ T cells from peripheral blood mononuclear cells, taken after pregnancy. Receptor source: a female donor in good health, enrolled as a control in a pregnancy study.

V and J are TRBV4-3 and TRBJ2-6; 10 bases are a match to TRBD1. V lost 1 base, J lost 0 bases, and 9 bases stayed unmatched. In germline, CDR1 is LGHNA, CDR2 YSLEER. This CDR3 contains 20 residues. CDR3 protein: CASSQVWIRDRGSGANVLTF. The CDR3 region has the DNA TGCGCCAGCAGCCAAGTATGGATCCGGGACAGGGGCTCTGGGGCCAACGTCCTGACTTTC.

The rearrangement uses TRBV5-1 and TRBJ2-7; possible D gene TRBD1, 5 bases. Trimming removed 3 bases from V and 4 bases from J, with 11 bases in between. Germline values: CDR1 SGHRS, CDR2 YFSETQ. The CDR3 is made up of 13 amino acids. DNA for the CDR3: TGCGCCAGCAGCTCCTCCAGGGCATACGAGCAGTACTTC. It codes for CASSSSRAYEQYF.

The chain is built from TRBV7-9 and TRBJ2-3; 8 nucleotides line up with TRBD2. The CDR3 loop spans 16 amino acids. Trimming cost V 5 bases and J 7 bases; bases outside gene matches: 14. CDR1 and CDR2 (germline): SEHNR, FQNEAQ (reference sequence). The CDR3 coding sequence is TGTGCCAGCAGCGACCGGGGTAGCGGGAAGTCAAATACGCAGTATTTT. Translated: CASSDRGSGKSNTQYF.

CDR3: CASSFTSGPTGELFF. As DNA, the CDR3 is TGCGCCAGCAGCTTCACTAGCGGGCCGACCGGGGAGCTGTTTTTT. V gene TRBV5-1 combines with J gene TRBJ2-2; TRBD2 matches at 9 bases. CDR1 and CDR2 from the germline V gene are SGHRS and YFSETQ. The CDR3 sequence is 15 residues long. J was trimmed by 5 bases and V by 2 bases; bases with no gene match: 4.

On this clone: Germline and junction disagree at one end, which may indicate a read error. This chain links TRBV7-7 with TRBJ2-1; 11 bases line up with TRBD2. The CDR3 has 14 residues. Looked up from germline, CDR1 is SSHAT and CDR2 is FNYEAQ (reference sequence). CDR3 coding DNA: TGTGCTAGCAGCTTAGCGGGGGGGGTTAATGAGCAGTTCTTC. This gives the protein CASSLAGGVNEQFF.

The chain joins TRBV25-1 to TRBJ1-2; a possible D gene is TRBD1 (5 bases). The CDR3 covers 13 residues. CDR1 is MGHDK, CDR2 SYGVNS, per germline. The germline V and J ends were trimmed by 1 base and 4 bases, with 7 bases remaining between them. Here the CDR3 DNA reads TGTGCCAGCAGTGAATGGGGCCTCTATGGCTACACCTTC. It is translated as CASSEWGLYGYTF.

The chain joins TRBV4-2 to TRBJ2-5, with TRBD2 matching 7 bases. The junction had 19 bases not matched to a gene; V was cut back by 1 base and J by 2 bases. This CDR3 spans 20 amino acids. The germline CDR1 and CDR2 sequences are LGHNA and YNFKEQ. The CDR3 loop reads CASSQVPPSGAPVLQETQYF. The CDR3 DNA sequence: TGTGCCAGCAGCCAAGTTCCACCTAGCGGAGCCCCCGTCCTACAAGAGACCCAGTACTTC.

The chain couples TRBV27 to TRBJ2-1; D may be TRBD1 (6 bases). The CDR3 spans 11 residues. Germline assignment: CDR1 MNHEY and CDR2 SMNVEV (reference sequence). The V and J ends lost 3 bases and 14 bases respectively, with 11 bases between them. The CDR3 spells CASSFRGFEFF. The CDR3 DNA reads as TGTGCCAGCAGTTTTAGGGGGTTTGAGTTCTTC.

The rearrangement uses TRBV18 and TRBJ1-1; possibly TRBD1 for D (5 bases). Per germline, CDR1 KGHSH and CDR2 LQKENI. The ends were cut back, 6 bases at V and 10 bases at J, with 12 bases in the middle. The CDR3 has 11 residues. Written as DNA, the CDR3 is TGTGCCAGCTCGCCTACAGGAAGAGCTTTCTTT. Protein product: CASSPTGRAFF.

The genes are TRBV5-1 and TRBJ2-1, with 15 nucleotides matching TRBD2. The junction had 5 bases not matched to a gene; V was cut back by 4 bases and J by 0 bases. The CDR3 runs to 18 residues. Germline V lookup: CDR1 SGHRS, CDR2 YFSETQ. The CDR3 nucleotides are TGCGCCAGCAGCAGGGGGACTAGCGGGGGGCACTCCTACAATGAGCAGTTCTTC. This translates into CASSRGTSGGHSYNEQFF. The full variable domain, completed using reference TRBV5-1 and TRBJ2-1, is KAGVTQTPRYLIKTRGQQVTLSCSPISGHRSVSWYQQTPGQGLQFLFEYFSETQRNKGNFPGRFSGRQFSNSRSEMNVSTLELGDSALYLCASSRGTSGGHSYNEQFFGPGTRLTVL.

The rearrangement uses TRBV14 and TRBJ2-7, with D perhaps TRBD2 (5 bases). CDR1 and CDR2 from the germline V gene are SGHDN and FVKESK. V lost 1 base to trimming and J lost 3 bases, with 16 bases between them. CDR3 length: 16 residues. The CDR3 sequence: CASSQGGRSWVYEQYF. The CDR3, as DNA: TGTGCCAGCAGCCAAGGAGGGCGGAGTTGGGTCTACGAGCAGTACTTC.

The J gene is TRBJ1-6, the V gene TRBV28; 7 positions agree with TRBD1. Per the germline V gene, CDR1 is MDHEN and CDR2 is SYDVKM. The V segment lost 6 bases and the J segment 4 bases; nucleotides outside the gene matches: 6. The CDR3 extends over 15 amino acids. This chain's CDR3 is CASRLSGQYNSPLHF. As DNA, the CDR3 is TGTGCCAGCAGACTCTCGGGACAGTATAATTCACCCCTCCACTTT.